The T cell receptor beta chain described here comes from a study of cytomegalovirus exposure and HLA in healthy donors. The study's findings and limits: The listing of 150 or so TCR beta chains classed them as cytomegalovirus-associated. Most TCR sequences were seen very rarely across donors, but some public TCRs occurred in many. CMV serostatus was the only immune exposure information that was available.

PCR involved 60 Vbeta and 13 Jbeta primers. Data came from immunoSEQ multiplex PCR; TCRdb stores just in-frame clones and leaves some out. The top ten clones hold roughly 7% of a sample with over 150,000 clones, over 70% of them seen once. This clone was observed once. Its specificity is unknown. The V gene's germline CDR1 is MNHEY and CDR2 SVGAGI. There are 15 residues in the CDR3. The V segment lost 5 bases and the J segment 8 bases; nucleotides outside the gene matches: 14. Sequenced input: PBMCs. This chain links TRBV6-5 with TRBJ1-2, with TRBD1 matching over 7 bases. This TCR derives from a male donor in good health and CMV-seropositive. The CDR3 loop is CASSLGRDSDEGYTF. CDR3 sequence (DNA): TGTGCCAGCAGTCTAGGTCGGGACAGCGACGAGGGCTACACCTTC.